This T cell receptor (beta chain) appears in the sequencing data of a study of liver allograft versus peripheral blood T cells. Study-level background: Intrahepatic T cell receptor repertoires from transplanted livers were compared against repertoires in recipients' peripheral blood. The study, taken as a whole, reports: Reportedly, the T cell receptor repertoires present inside liver allografts differed from those in peripheral blood.

By its share, this clonotype is medium-sized. Its target is not known. TCRdb itself ran the reads through MiXCR, one entry per CDR3 protein. The sample lists more than 8,500 distinct CDR3 sequences; 25% to 30% were seen once. Germline lookup yields CDR1 LNHDA and CDR2 SQIVND (reference sequence). The CDR3 is 18 residues long. V was pared by 3 bases and J by 5 bases, with 18 bases of the junction left unmatched. The genes are TRBV19 and TRBJ2-7; TRBD1 matches at 8 bases. This TCR was recovered from a human patient who had a liver transplant. Part of the T cell pool may stem from the graft donor. The CDR3: CASSIRTGIGGGSDEQYF. The CDR3, as DNA: TGTGCCAGTAGTATCCGGACAGGGATAGGTGGTGGGTCAGACGAGCAGTACTTC.